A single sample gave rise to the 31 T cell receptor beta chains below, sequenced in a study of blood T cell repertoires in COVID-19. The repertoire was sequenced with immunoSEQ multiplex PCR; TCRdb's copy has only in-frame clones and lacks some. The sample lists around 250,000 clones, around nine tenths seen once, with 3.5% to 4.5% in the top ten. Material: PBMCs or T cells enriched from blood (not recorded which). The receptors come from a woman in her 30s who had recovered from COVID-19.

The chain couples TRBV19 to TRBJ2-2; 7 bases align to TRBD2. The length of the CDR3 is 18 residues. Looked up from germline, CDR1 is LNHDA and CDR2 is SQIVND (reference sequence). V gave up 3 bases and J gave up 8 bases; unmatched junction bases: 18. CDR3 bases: TGTGCCAGTAGTATCGCCACGTACGGGGTGGCTAGCGGAGGGGAGCTGTTTTTT. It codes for CASSIATYGVASGGELFF.

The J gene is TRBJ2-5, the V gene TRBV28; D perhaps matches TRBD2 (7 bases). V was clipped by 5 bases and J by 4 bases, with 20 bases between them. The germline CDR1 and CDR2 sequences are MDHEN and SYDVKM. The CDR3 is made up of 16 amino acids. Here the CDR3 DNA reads TGTGCCAGCAGTCCCCCCCGGGGGGCGGGTGGAGAGACCCAGTACTTC. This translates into CASSPPRGAGGETQYF.

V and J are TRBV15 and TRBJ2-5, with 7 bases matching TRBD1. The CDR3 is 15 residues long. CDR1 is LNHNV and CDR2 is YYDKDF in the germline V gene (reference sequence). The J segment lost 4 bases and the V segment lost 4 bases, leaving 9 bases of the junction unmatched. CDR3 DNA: TGTGCCACCAGCAAAGGGGACAGCAGGCGAGAGACCCAGTACTTC. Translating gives CATSKGDSRRETQYF.

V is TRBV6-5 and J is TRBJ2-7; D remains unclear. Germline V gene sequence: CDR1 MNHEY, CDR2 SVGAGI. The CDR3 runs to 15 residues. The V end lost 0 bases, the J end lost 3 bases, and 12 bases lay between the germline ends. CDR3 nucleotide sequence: TGTGCCAGCAGTTACTCGTCCCCCCCGGGCTACGAGCAGTACTTC. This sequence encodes CASSYSSPPGYEQYF.

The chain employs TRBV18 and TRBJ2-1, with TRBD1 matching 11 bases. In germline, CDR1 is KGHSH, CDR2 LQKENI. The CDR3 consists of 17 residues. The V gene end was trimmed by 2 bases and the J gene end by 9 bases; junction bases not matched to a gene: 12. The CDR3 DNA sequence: TGTGCCAGCTCACCATTGGCCGGTGGACAGGGGGCAAGTGAGCAGTTCTTC. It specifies CASSPLAGGQGASEQFF.

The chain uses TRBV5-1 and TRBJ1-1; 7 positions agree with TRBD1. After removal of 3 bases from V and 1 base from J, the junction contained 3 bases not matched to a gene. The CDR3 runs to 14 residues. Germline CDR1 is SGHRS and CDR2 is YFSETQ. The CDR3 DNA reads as TGCGCCAGCAGCTCCGGGACAGCGAACACTGAAGCTTTCTTT. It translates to CASSSGTANTEAFF.

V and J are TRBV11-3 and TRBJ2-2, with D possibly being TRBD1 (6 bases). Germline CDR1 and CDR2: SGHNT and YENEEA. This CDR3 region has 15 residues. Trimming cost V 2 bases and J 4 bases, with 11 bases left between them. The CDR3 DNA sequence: TGTGCCAGCAGCTTAACAGGGCCGAGCACCGGGGAGCTGTTTTTT. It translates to CASSLTGPSTGELFF.

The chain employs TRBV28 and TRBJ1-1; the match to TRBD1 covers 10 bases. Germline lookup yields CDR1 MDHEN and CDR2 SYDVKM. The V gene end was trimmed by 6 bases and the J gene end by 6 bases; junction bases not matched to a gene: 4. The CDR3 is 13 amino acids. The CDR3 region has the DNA TGTGCCAGCAGAACGACAGGGGGCTCTGAAGCTTTCTTT. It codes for CASRTTGGSEAFF.

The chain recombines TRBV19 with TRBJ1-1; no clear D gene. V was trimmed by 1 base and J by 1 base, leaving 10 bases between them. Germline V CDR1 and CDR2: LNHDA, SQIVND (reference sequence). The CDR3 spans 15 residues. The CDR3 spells CASSIVIGANTEAFF. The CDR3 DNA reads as TGTGCCAGTAGTATAGTAATCGGAGCGAACACTGAAGCTTTCTTT.

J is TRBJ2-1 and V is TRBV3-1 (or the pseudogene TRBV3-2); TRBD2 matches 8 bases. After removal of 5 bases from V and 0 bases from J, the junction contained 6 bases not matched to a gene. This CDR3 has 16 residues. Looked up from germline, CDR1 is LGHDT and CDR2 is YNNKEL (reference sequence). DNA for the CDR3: TGTGCCAGCAGCACTAAGCGGGAGTCCTCCTACAATGAGCAGTTCTTC. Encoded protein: CASSTKRESSYNEQFF.

CDR3 DNA sequence: TGTGCCAGCAGCTTGGGGACTAGCGTGTACAATGAGCAGTTCTTC. The encoded protein is CASSLGTSVYNEQFF. The V gene is TRBV5-4, the J gene TRBJ2-1, with 9 bases matching TRBD2. There are 15 residues in the CDR3. The ends lost 0 bases at V and 4 bases at J; junction bases unmatched: 2. Germline V gene lookup returns CDR1 SGHNT and CDR2 YYREEE (reference sequence).

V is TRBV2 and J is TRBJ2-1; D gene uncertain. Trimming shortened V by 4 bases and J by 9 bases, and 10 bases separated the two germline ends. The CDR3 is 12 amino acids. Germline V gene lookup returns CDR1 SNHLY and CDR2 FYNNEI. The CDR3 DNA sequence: TGTGCCAGCAGTGGGAAGACTCCTGAGCAGTTCTTC. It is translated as CASSGKTPEQFF.

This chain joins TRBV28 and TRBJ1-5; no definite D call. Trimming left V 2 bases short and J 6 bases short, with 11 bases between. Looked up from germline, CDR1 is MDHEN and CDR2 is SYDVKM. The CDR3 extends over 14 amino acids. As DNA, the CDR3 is TGTGCCAGCAGTTTAATGGGTGGCGGTCAGCCCCAGCATTTT. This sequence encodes CASSLMGGGQPQHF.

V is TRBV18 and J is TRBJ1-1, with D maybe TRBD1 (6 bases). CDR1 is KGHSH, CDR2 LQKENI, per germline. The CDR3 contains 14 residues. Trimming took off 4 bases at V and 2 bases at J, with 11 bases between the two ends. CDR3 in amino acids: CASSLGGQNTEAFF. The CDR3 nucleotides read TGTGCCAGCTCACTGGGGGGGCAAAACACTGAAGCTTTCTTT.

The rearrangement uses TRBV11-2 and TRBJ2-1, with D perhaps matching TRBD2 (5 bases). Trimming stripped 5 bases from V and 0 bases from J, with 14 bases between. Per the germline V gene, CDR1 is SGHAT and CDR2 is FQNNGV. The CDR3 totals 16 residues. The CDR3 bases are TGTGCCAGCAGCAAAAGAAGAGGGAACTCCTACAATGAGCAGTTCTTC. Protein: CASSKRRGNSYNEQFF.

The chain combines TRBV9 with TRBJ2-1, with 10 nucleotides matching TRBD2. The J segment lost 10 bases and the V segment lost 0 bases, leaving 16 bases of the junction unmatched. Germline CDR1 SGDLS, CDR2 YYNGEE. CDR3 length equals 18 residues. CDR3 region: CASSVATYGSGREGEQFF. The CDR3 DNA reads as TGTGCCAGCAGCGTAGCTACGTATGGAAGCGGGAGGGAGGGGGAGCAGTTCTTC. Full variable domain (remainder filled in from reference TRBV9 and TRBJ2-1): DSGVTQTPKHLITATGQRVTLRCSPRSGDLSVYWYQQSLDQGLQFLIQYYNGEERAKGNILERFSAQQFPDLHSELNLSSLELGDSALYFCASSVATYGSGREGEQFFGPGTRLTVL.

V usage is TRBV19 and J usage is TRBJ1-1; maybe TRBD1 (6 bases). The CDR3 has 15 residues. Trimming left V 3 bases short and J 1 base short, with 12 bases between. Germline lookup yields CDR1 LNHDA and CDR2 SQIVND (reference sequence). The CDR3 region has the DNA TGTGCCAGTAGTATCGGGAGGACAGAGAACACTGAAGCTTTCTTT. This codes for CASSIGRTENTEAFF.

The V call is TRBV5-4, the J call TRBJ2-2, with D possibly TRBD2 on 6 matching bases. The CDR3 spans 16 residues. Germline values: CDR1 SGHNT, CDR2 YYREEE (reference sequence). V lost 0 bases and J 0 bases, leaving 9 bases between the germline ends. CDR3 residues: CASSLDASANTGELFF. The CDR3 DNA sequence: TGTGCCAGCAGCTTGGATGCTAGCGCGAACACCGGGGAGCTGTTTTTT.

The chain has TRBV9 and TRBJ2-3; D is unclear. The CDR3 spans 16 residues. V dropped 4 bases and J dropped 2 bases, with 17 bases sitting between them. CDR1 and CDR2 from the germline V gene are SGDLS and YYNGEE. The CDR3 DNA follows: TGTGCCAGCAGCCCTCACCTCCGGCGGAACACAGATACGCAGTATTTT. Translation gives CASSPHLRRNTDTQYF.

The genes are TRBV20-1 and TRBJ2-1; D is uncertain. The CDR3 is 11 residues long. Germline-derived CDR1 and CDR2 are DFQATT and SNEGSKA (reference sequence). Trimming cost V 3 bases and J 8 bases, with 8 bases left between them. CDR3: CSASPSYEQFF. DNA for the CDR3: TGCAGTGCTAGCCCGAGCTATGAGCAGTTCTTC.

The CDR3 DNA reads as TGTGCCAGCAGTACTCTCGCCCGCAGGGCCTACGAGCAGTACTTC. This translates into CASSTLARRAYEQYF. The V gene is TRBV27, the J gene TRBJ2-7, with D possibly TRBD1 on 5 matching bases. The V end was cut by 5 bases, the J end by 2 bases, with 16 bases between. Germline V gene data show CDR1 as MNHEY and CDR2 as SMNVEV (reference sequence). This CDR3 has 15 amino acids.

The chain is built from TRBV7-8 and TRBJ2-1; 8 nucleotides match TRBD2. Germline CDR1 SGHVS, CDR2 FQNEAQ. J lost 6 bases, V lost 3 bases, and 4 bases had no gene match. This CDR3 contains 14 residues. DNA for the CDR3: TGTGCCAGCAGCTTTCCCGCGGGGGGCAATGAGCAGTTCTTC. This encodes CASSFPAGGNEQFF.

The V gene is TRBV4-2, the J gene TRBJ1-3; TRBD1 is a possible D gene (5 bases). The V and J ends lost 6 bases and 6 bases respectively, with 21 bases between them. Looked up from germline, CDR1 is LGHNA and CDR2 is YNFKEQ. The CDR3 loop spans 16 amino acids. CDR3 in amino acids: CASSSRDWSKENTIYF. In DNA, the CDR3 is TGTGCCAGCAGTTCCAGGGACTGGTCGAAGGAAAACACCATATATTTT.

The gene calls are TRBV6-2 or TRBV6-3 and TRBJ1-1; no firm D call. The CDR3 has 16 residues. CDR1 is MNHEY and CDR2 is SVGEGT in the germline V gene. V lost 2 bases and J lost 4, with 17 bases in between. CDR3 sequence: CASSYDSSGVGTEAFF. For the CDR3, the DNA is TGTGCCAGCAGTTACGATTCCAGCGGGGTTGGCACTGAAGCTTTCTTT.

This chain's CDR3 is CASSPSGQQFF. CDR3 coding DNA: TGTGCCAGCAGCCCTAGCGGCCAGCAGTTCTTC. The rearrangement links TRBV28 to TRBJ2-1, with 7 bases fitting TRBD2. There are 11 residues in the CDR3. V was clipped by 6 bases and J by 11 bases; unmatched bases: 4. The germline V gene encodes CDR1 MDHEN and CDR2 SYDVKM.

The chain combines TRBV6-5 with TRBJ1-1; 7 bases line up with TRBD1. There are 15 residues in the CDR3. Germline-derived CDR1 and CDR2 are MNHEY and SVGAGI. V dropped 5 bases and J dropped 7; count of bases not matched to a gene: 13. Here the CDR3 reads CASSPKTDRVGEAFF. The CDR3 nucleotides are TGTGCCAGCAGTCCAAAGACCGACAGGGTCGGTGAAGCTTTCTTT.

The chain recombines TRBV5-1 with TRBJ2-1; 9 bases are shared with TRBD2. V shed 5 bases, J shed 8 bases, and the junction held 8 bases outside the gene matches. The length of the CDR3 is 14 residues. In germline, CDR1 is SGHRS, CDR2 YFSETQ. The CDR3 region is CASRIGTSRDEQFF. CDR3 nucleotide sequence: TGCGCCAGCAGGATTGGGACTAGCCGGGATGAGCAGTTCTTC. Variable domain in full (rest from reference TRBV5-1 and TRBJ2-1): KAGVTQTPRYLIKTRGQQVTLSCSPISGHRSVSWYQQTPGQGLQFLFEYFSETQRNKGNFPGRFSGRQFSNSRSEMNVSTLELGDSALYLCASRIGTSRDEQFFGPGTRLTVL.

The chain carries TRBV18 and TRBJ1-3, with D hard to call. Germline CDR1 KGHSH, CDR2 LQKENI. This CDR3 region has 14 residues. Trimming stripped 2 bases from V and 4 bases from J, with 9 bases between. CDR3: CASSPIGAGNTIYF. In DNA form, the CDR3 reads TGTGCCAGCTCACCAATAGGAGCAGGAAACACCATATATTTT.

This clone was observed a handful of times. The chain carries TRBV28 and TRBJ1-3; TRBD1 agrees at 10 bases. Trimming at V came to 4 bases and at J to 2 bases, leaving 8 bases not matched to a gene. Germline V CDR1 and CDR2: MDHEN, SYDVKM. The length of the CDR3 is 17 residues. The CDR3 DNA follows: TGTGCCAGCAGTTCAGTCGGACAGGGGGGTGCTGGAAACACCATATATTTT. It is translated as CASSSVGQGGAGNTIYF.

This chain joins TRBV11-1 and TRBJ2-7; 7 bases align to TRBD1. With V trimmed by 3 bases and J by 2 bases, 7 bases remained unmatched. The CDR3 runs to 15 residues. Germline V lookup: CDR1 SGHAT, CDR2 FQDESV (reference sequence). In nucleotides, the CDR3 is TGTGCCAGCAGCTTCCTCAGGACAGGAACCTACGAGCAGTACTTC. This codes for CASSFLRTGTYEQYF.

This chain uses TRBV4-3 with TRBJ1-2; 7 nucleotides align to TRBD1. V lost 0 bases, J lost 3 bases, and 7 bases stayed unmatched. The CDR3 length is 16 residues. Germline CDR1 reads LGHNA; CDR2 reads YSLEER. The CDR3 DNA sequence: TGCGCCAGCAGCCAAGATTTAGGGGGCCGGTACTATGGCTACACCTTC. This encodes CASSQDLGGRYYGYTF.